What follows describes a single T cell receptor beta chain. Its antigen is not known. This entry comes from a study of shared clonotypes between healthy human individuals. Study at large: Each donor contributed plates that comprised three CD4 naive, three CD4 memory, two CD8 naive and one CD8 memory.

Trimming removed 6 bases from V and 7 bases from J, with 23 bases in between. Germline CDR1 reads LNHDA; CDR2 reads SQIVND (reference sequence). The CDR3 consists of 16 residues. Into CD45RA+ naive and CD45RA-negative memory subsets, the CD4+ cells were split. Study-level findings and limits: It was the few donors that limited the genetic and exposure-history diversity represented.

Per the study methods: Filtering differed because ImmunoSEQ produced junction-only sequences that carried no quality scores. Clones were read by immunoSEQ multiplex PCR, and TCRdb kept only the in-frame ones, dropping some. The V and J calls and the clone size are those of that table, but D and trimming were determined from the DNA. The table shows roughly 1,500,000 clones, with nearly 99% occurring only once. The gene calls are TRBV19 and TRBJ2-3; perhaps D is TRBD1 or TRBD2 (5 bases each). The source of this sequence is a man aged 30 to 39 in good health. The sample taken for sequencing was naive CD4+ T cells sorted from blood. Subset denoted: CD45RA+ positively selected. The CDR3 DNA follows: TGTGCCAGTAGCGAACCGGGACGACGGAGTTTCAATACGCAGTATTTT. This sequence encodes CASSEPGRRSFNTQYF.